The subject of this entry is one T cell receptor (beta chain). The antigen it recognizes is unknown. One junction end disagrees with the germline gene, perhaps due to a read error. These data come from a study of OX40 agonist ivuxolimab in advanced cancers. Study-level background: The costimulatory receptor OX40 (CD134) was targeted by ivuxolimab, a fully human IgG2 agonistic monoclonal antibody. Partial responses were achieved by three dose-escalation patients, of whom one had hepatocellular carcinoma and two had cutaneous melanoma. The paper covers the monotherapy dose-escalation part of the phase I ivuxolimab trial, which included N ≈ 52 patients. Patients were allowed to have had prior anti-PD-1, anti-PD-L1 or anti-CTLA-4 therapy, and roughly 40% of the dose-escalation patients had previously received checkpoint inhibitors. Intravenous ivuxolimab was administered to patients every 2 weeks at six dose levels: 0.01, 0.1, 0.3, 1.5, 3 and 10 mg/kg. Of the 50 to 55 dose-escalation patients, hepatocellular carcinoma was present in around 20, melanoma in around 15, renal cell carcinoma in 9 and head and neck cancer in 9. The purpose of peripheral TCRbeta sequencing was to test whether ivuxolimab changed TCR sequence diversity and led to clonal T-cell expansion. A male proportion of nearly 85% and a mean age of 60 years, ranging from 23 to 79, were recorded for the dose-escalation cohort.

Genomic DNA was isolated from the sorted cells so that the TCRbeta CDR3 region could be sequenced. The immunoSEQ Assay was used to sequence the TCRbeta CDR3 regions. TCRdb retrieved this table from immuneACCESS and kept in-frame rearrangements only. Not all clones are present; in checked studies, unresolved V genes account for under half, and no reason is known for the remainder. For this sample the table gives 96,000 or so clones, of which roughly 80% were detected only once. The ten top clones hold approximately 5.5% of the sample. Results the study describes overall, beyond this receptor: At doses of 0.1 to 3.0 mg/kg, clonal expansion of both CD4+ and CD8+ blood T cells was observed from baseline to week 6. In the 0.1-3.0 mg/kg groups, partial responders had among the lowest normalized peripheral clonal expansion, particularly in CD8+ T cells. On average, CD8+ T cells showed more expanded clones than CD4+ T cells after ivuxolimab. The antigen specificity of the peripheral T cells that underwent clonal expansion was not determined. Low levels of normalized T-cell clonal expansion were also shown by some nonresponding patients.

The CDR3 sequence holds 11 residues, the cysteine and phenylalanine included. The only DNA kept is the CDR3, 33 bases in frame from the first base. CDR1 and CDR2 were assigned from the germline V gene as SGHRS and YFSETQ. Patients with a history of autoimmune disease or receiving systemic immunosuppression were excluded from the trial. Peripheral blood for TCR sequencing was collected from all dose cohorts at baseline, on cycle 4 day 1, and on cycle 7 day 1. The samples were drawn from a first-in-human, open-label, multicenter phase I dose-escalation trial of ivuxolimab. Adults with locally advanced or metastatic melanoma, renal cell carcinoma, hepatocellular carcinoma or head and neck squamous cell carcinoma were enrolled in the trial. Before TCR sequencing, CD4+ and CD8+ T cells were separately sorted from peripheral blood.

Sequences were derived from CD4+ or CD8+ T cells sorted from blood, sampled in a trial of the OX40 agonist ivuxolimab. The sequence was collected from an adult with an advanced solid tumor such as melanoma, head and neck, liver or kidney cancer. Here the chain combines TRBV5-1 and TRBJ1-1, with the D gene not clear enough to name. The bases are TGCGCCAGCAGCTTGGGGACGGAGCTAAGCTTT. This encodes CASSLGTELSF.